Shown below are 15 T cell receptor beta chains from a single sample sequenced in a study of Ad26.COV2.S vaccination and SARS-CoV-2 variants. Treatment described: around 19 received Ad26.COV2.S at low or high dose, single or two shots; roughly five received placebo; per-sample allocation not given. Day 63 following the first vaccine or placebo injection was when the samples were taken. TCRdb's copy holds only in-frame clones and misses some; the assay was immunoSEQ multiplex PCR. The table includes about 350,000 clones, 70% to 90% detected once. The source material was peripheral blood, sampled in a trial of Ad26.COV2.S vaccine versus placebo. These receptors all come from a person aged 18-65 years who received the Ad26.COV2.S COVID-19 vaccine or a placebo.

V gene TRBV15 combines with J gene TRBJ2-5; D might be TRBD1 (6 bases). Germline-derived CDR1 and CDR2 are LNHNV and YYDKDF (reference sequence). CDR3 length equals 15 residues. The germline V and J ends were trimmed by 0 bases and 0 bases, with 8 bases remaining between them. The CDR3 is CATSRDQGYQETQYF. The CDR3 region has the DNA TGTGCCACCAGCAGAGATCAGGGGTACCAAGAGACCCAGTACTTC.

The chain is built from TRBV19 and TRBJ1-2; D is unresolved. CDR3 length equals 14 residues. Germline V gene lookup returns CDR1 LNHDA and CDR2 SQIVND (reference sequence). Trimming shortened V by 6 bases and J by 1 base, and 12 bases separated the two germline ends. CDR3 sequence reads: CASSPFLVNYGYTF. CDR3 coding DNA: TGTGCCAGTAGCCCGTTCCTCGTTAACTATGGCTACACCTTC.

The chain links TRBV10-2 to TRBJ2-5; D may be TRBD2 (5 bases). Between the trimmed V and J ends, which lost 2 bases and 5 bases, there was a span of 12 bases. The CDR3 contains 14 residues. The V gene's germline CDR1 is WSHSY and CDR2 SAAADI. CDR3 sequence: CASSESRRWETQYF. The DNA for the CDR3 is TGCGCCAGCAGTGAGAGTCGGAGGTGGGAGACCCAGTACTTC.

The CDR3 bases are TGTGCCAGCAGCCGGACTATCTACAATGAGCAGTTCTTC. Translating gives CASSRTIYNEQFF. The gene calls are TRBV5-8 and TRBJ2-1, with D possibly TRBD2 on 6 matching bases. The CDR3 totals 13 residues. Trimming stripped 4 bases from V and 3 bases from J, with 8 bases between. CDR1 and CDR2 (germline): SGHTS, YDEGEE.

The CDR3 loop is CSVERGSSYNEQFF. As DNA, the CDR3 is TGCAGCGTTGAGAGGGGGAGCTCCTACAATGAGCAGTTCTTC. V is TRBV29-1 and J is TRBJ2-1; maybe TRBD1 (6 bases). This CDR3 spans 14 amino acids. In germline, CDR1 is SQVTM, CDR2 ANQGSEA. V lost 3 bases, J lost 0 bases, and 9 bases lay in between.

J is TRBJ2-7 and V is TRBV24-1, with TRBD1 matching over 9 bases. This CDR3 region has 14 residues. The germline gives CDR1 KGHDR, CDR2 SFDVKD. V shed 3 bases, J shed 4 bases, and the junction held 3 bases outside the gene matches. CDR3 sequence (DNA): TGTGCCACCAGTGATGACGGACAGGGGTACGAGCAGTACTTC. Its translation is CATSDDGQGYEQYF.

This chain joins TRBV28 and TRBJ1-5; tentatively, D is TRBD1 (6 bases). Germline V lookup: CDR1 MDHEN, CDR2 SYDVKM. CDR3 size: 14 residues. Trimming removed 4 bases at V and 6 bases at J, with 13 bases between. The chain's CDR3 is CASSSRQGSQPQHF. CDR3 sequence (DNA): TGTGCCAGCAGTTCGAGGCAGGGGAGTCAGCCCCAGCATTTT.

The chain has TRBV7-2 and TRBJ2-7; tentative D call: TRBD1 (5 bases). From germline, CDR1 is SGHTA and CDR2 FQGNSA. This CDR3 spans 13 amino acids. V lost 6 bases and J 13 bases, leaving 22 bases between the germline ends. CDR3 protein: CASSIGAGTNRYF. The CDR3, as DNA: TGTGCCAGCAGTATAGGGGCAGGTACCAACCGATACTTC.

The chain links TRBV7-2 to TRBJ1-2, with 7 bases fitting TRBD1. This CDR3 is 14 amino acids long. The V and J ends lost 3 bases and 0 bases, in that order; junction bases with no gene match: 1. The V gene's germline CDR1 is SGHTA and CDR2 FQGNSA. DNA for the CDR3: TGTGCCAGCAGCTTGGGACAGCCTAACTATGGCTACACCTTC. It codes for CASSLGQPNYGYTF.

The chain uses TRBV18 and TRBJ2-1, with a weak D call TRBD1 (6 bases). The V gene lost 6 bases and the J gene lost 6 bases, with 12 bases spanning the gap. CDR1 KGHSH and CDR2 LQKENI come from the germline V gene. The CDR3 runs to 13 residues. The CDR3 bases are TGTGCCAGCTCCCCTATACAGGGCAATGAGCAGTTCTTC. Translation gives CASSPIQGNEQFF.

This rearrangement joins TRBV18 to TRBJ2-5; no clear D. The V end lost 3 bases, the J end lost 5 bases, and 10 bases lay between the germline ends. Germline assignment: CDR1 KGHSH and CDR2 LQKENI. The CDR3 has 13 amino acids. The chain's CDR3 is CASSPLVFETQYF. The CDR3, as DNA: TGTGCCAGCTCACCTTTGGTTTTTGAGACCCAGTACTTC.

The CDR3 protein is CASSLADFAYEQYF. Written as DNA, the CDR3 is TGCGCCAGCAGCTTGGCAGACTTTGCCTACGAGCAGTACTTC. V usage is TRBV5-1 and J usage is TRBJ2-7; the D is unclear. Trimming left V 0 bases short and J 2 bases short, with 9 bases between. Germline V gene data show CDR1 as SGHRS and CDR2 as YFSETQ. CDR3 size: 14 residues.

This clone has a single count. The CDR3 DNA follows: TGTGCCAGCAGCCAAGGGAAAACAACAGGGAAACTAGTAGGTCTCACAGATACGCAGTATTTT. Translation: CASSQGKTTGKLVGLTDTQYF. This chain joins TRBV3-1 (or the pseudogene TRBV3-2) and TRBJ2-3; maybe TRBD1 (6 bases). Trimming shortened V by 1 base and J by 2 bases, and 28 bases separated the two germline ends. Germline V lookup: CDR1 LGHDT, CDR2 YNNKEL (reference sequence). The CDR3 sequence is 21 residues long.

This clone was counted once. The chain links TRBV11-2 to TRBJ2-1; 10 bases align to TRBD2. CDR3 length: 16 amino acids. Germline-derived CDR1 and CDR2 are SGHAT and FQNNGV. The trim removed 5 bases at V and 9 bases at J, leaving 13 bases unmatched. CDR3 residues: CASSTLAGAVLGEQFF. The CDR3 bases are TGTGCCAGCAGCACTCTAGCGGGGGCGGTTCTGGGTGAGCAGTTCTTC.

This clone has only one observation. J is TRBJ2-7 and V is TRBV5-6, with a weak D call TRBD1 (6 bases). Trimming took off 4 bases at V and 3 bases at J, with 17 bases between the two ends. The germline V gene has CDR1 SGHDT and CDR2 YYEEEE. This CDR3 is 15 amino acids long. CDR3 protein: CASSAGTSIHYEQYF. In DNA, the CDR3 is TGTGCCAGCAGCGCCGGGACATCTATACACTACGAGCAGTACTTC.